The source of this T cell receptor (beta chain) is a study of blood T cell repertoires in COVID-19. Study information: The United States, Italy and Spain supplied acute and convalescent COVID-19 samples. The cDNA or gDNA used as material had been derived from T cells, B-cell-depleted T cells, or PBMCs.

As handled by the study authors: Nucleated cell counts were estimated from reference gene primer amplification. TCRdb's table, derived via immunoSEQ multiplex PCR, lists solely in-frame clones and lacks some. The DNA was the basis for D and trimming; V, J and clone size are from that table. The sample has 200,000 to 250,000 clones; roughly 79% are singletons. The sequence derives from a woman of 80 years or more with acute or convalescent COVID-19. Specimen: peripheral blood.

The CDR3 DNA follows: TGTGCCAGCAGTTTATGGCAGGGAGGGAAAAAACTGTTTTTT. Protein: CASSLWQGGKKLFF. The V gene is TRBV27, the J gene TRBJ1-4, with D possibly matching TRBD1 (5 bases). The CDR3 sequence is 14 residues long. CDR1 MNHEY and CDR2 SMNVEV come from the germline V gene (reference sequence). The V and J ends lost 1 base and 9 bases respectively, with 12 bases between them. Complete variable domain (other parts from reference TRBV27 and TRBJ1-4): EAQVTQNPRYLITVTGKKLTVTCSQNMNHEYMSWYRQDPGLGLRQIYYSMNVEVTDKGDVPEGYKVSRKEKRNFPLILESPSPNQTSLYFCASSLWQGGKKLFFGSGTQLSVL.